The entry that follows covers one T cell receptor beta chain sequence. As to treatment: some 20 received Ad26.COV2.S at low or high dose, single or two shots; several received placebo; per-sample allocation not given. Samples came from day 63 after the first vaccine or placebo injection. These data are taken from a study of Ad26.COV2.S vaccination and SARS-CoV-2 variants. The CDR3 has 14 residues. Germline CDR1 reads MNHEY; CDR2 reads SVGAGI. After removal of 4 bases from V and 7 bases from J, the junction contained 6 bases not matched to a gene. Sequencing used immunoSEQ multiplex PCR; TCRdb keeps in-frame clones, though not all of them. Of fewer than 400,000 clones detected, roughly 90% appear once; the ten largest clones hold about 5.4%.

The clonotype comes from a person between 18 and 65 years old who received the Ad26.COV2.S COVID-19 vaccine or a placebo. Sequencing was performed on peripheral blood, taken in a trial of Ad26.COV2.S vaccine versus placebo. The V and J genes are TRBV6-5 and TRBJ2-1; 8 bases are a match to TRBD1. The CDR3 loop is CASSSFWTGNEQFF. For the CDR3, the DNA is TGTGCCAGCAGTTCCTTCTGGACAGGGAATGAGCAGTTCTTC.